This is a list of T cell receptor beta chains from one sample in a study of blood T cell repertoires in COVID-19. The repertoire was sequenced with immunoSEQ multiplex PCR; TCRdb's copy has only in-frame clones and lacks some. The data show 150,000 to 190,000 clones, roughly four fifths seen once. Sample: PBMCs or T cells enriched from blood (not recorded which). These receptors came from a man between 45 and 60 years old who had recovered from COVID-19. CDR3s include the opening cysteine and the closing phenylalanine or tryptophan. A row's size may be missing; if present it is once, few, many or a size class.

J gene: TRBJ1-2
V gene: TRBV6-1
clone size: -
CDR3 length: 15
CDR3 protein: CASSESGKRTSGYTF

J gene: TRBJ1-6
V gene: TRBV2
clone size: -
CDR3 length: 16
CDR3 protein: CASSYTPGQGTSPLHF

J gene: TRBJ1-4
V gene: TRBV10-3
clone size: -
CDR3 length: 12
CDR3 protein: CAISESGGELFF

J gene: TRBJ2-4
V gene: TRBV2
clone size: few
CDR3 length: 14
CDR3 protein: CASSEALTKNIQYF

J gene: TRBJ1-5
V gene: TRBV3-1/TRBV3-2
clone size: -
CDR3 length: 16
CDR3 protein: CASSQPRGGSNQPQHF

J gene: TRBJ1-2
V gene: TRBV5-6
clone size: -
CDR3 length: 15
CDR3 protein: CASSPGGARNYGYTF

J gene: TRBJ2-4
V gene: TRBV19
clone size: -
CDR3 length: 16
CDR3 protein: CASSHRDSLAKNIQYF

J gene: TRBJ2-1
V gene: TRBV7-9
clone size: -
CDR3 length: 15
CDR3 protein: CASSLEGGWDNEQFF

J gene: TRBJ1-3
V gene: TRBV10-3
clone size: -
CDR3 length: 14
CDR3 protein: CAISELQGKNTIYF

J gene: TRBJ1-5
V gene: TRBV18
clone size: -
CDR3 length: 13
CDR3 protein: CASSPGSNQPQHF

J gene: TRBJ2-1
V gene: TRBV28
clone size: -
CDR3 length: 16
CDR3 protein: CASSPPTGGPYNEQFF

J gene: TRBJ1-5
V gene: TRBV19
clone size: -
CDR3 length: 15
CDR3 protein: CASSIVGQRNQPQHF

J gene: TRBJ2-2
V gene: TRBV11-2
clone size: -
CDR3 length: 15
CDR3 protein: CASSLPRRGTGELFF

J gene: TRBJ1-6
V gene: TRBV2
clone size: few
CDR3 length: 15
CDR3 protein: CASSVQGKYNSPLHF

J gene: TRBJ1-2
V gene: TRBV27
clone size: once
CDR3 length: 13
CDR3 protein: CASSFTGIYGYTF

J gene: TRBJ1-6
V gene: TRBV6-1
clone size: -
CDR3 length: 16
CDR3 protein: CASSERPGQGYSPLHF

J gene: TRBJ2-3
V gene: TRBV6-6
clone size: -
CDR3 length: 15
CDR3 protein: CASSLGRAFTDTQYF

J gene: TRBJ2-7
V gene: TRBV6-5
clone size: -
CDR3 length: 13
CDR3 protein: CASSLGLVYEQYF

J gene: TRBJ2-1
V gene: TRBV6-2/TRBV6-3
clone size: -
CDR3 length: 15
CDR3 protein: CASSYVGGHRNEQFF

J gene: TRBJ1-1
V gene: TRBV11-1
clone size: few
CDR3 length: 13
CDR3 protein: CASSSTVNTEAFF

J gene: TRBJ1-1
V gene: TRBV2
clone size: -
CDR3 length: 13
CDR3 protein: CASLGQENTEAFF

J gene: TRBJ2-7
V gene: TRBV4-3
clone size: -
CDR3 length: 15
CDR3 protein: CASSTTSGGRYEQYF

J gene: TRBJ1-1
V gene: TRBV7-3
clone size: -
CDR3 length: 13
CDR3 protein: CASSNGDSAEAFF

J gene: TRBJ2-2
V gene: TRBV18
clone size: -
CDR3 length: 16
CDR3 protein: CASSPLASLNTGELFF

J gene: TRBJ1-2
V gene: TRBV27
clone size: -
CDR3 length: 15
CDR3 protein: CASSLSGGGYYGYTF

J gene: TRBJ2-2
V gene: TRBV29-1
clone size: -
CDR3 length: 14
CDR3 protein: CSVGDRLNTGELFF

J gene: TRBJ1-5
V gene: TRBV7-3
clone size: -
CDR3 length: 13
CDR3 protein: CASSLGWGQPQHF

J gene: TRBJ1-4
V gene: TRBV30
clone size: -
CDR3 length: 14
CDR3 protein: CARGCRMTNEKLFF

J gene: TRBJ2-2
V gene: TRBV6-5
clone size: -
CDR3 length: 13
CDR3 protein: CASNLPNTGELFF

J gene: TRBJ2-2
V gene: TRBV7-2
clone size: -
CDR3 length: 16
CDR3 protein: CAITSGPTGSTGELFF

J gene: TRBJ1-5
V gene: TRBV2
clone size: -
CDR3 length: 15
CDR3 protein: CASTLDRGADQPQHF

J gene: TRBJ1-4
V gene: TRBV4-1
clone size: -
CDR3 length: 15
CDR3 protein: CASSQEWGSNEKLFF

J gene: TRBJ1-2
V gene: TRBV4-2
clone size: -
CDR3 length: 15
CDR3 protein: CASSPRGDANYGYTF